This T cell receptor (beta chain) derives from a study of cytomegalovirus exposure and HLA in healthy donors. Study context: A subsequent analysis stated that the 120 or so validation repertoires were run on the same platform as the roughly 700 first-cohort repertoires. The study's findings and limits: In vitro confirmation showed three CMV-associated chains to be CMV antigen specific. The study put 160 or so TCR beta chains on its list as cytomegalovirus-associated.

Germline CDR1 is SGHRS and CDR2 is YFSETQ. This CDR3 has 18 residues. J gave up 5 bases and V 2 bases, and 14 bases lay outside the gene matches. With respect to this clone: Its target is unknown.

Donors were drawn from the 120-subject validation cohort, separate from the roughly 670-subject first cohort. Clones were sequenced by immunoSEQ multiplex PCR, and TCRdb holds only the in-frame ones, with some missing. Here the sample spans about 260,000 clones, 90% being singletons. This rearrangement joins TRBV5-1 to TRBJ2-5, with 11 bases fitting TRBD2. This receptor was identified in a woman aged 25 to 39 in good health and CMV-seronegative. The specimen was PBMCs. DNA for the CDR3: TGCGCCAGCAGCTTCCTTCTCACCCTAGCGGGAGGTGGTGAGACCCAGTACTTC. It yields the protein CASSFLLTLAGGGETQYF. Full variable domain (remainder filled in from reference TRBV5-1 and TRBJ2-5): KAGVTQTPRYLIKTRGQQVTLSCSPISGHRSVSWYQQTPGQGLQFLFEYFSETQRNKGNFPGRFSGRQFSNSRSEMNVSTLELGDSALYLCASSFLLTLAGGGETQYFGPGTRLLVL.